This T cell receptor beta chain was identified during a study of identical twins. Findings of the study overall: Analyses based on zero insertions could be partly confounded by invariant MAIT and iNKT cells.

This clonotype was detected ten times or more. The antigen remains unidentified. MiXCR, run by TCRdb on the 5' RACE reads, gives a single entry per CDR3 protein. The table records about 430,000 distinct CDR3 sequences, under 20% of them present only once. Trimming cost V 6 bases and J 0 bases; bases outside gene matches: 11. Germline V gene sequence: CDR1 SQVTM, CDR2 ANQGSEA. The CDR3 spans 16 residues. The clonotype originates from a man aged 50 to 59 in good health. The source material was naive T cells sorted from blood. The rearrangement joins TRBV29-1 to TRBJ2-3, with TRBD1 identical over 8 bases. The CDR3 is CSVEGADRASTDTQYF. Written as DNA, the CDR3 is TGCAGCGTCGAGGGTGCGGACAGGGCTAGCACAGATACGCAGTATTTT.